Sequencing of this T cell receptor beta chain was carried out in a study of T cells after yellow fever vaccination. MiXCR was run by TCRdb on the 5' RACE reads, yielding one entry per CDR3 protein. In the table there are about 360,000 distinct CDR3 sequences, about 6.2% of which are singletons. A few counts support this clonotype. The V end lost 6 bases, the J end lost 1 base, and 15 bases lay between the germline ends. The CDR3 extends over 15 amino acids. Germline values: CDR1 SGHTA, CDR2 FQGNSA. The chain employs TRBV7-2 and TRBJ1-1; D is perhaps TRBD1 (5 bases). The receptor was derived from a man under 40 who received the YFV17D yellow fever vaccine. This specimen consisted of PBMCs, obtained 5 days after the yellow fever booster vaccination. The CDR3 bases are TGTGCCAGCAGGCCCCGTGGTCAGGGGAACACTGAAGCTTTCTTT. Protein product: CASRPRGQGNTEAFF.